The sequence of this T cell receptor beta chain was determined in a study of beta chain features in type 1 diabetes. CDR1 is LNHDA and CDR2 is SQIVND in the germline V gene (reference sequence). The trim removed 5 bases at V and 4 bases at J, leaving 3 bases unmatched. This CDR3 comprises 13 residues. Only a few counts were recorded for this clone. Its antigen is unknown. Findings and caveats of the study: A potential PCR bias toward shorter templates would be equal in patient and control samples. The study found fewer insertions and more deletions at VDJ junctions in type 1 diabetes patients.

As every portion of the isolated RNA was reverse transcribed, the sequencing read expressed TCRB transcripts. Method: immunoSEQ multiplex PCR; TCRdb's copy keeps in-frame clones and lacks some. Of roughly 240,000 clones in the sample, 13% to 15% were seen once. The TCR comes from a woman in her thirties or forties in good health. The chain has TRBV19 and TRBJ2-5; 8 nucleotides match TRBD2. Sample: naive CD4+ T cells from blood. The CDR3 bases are TGTGCCAGTAGTTTTCGGGAGGGAGAGACCCAGTACTTC. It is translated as CASSFREGETQYF.